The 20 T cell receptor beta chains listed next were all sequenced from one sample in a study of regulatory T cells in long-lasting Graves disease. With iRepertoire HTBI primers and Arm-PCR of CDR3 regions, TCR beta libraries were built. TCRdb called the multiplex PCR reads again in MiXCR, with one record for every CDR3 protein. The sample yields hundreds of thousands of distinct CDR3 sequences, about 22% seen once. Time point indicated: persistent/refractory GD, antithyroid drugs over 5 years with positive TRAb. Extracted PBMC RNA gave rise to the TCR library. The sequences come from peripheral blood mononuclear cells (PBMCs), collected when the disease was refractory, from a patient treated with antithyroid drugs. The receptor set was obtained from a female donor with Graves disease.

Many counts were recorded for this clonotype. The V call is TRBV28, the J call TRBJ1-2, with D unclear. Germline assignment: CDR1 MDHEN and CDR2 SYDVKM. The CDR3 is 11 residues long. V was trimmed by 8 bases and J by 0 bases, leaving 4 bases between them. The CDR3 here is CASGSNYGYTF. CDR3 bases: TGTGCCAGCGGGTCTAACTATGGCTACACCTTC.

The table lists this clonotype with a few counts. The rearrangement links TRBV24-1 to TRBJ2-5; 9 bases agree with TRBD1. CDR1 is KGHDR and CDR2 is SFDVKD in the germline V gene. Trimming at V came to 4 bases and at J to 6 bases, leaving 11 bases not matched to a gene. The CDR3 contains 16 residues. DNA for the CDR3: TGTGCCACCAGTGACGCAACCGGGACAGGGCCACAGACCCAGTACTTC. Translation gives CATSDATGTGPQTQYF.

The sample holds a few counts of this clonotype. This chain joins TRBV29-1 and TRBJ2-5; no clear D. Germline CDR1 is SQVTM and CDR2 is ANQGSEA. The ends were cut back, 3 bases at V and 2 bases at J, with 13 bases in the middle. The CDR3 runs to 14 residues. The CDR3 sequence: CSVDVAAVQETQYF. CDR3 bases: TGCAGCGTTGACGTGGCAGCCGTTCAAGAGACCCAGTACTTC.

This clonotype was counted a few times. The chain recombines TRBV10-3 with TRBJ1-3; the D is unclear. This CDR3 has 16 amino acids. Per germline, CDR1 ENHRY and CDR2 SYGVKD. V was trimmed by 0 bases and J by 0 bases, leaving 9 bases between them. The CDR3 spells CAISESGGSSGNTIYF. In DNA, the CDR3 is TGTGCCATCAGTGAGTCTGGCGGGTCCTCTGGAAACACCATATATTTT.

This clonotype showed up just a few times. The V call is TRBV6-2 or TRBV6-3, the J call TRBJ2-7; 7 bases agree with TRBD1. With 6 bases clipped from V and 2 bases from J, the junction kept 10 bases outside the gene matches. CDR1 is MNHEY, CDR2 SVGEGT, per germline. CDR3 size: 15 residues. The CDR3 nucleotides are TGTGCCAGCAGCCCGGGGTCAGGGGGTACCTACGAGCAGTACTTC. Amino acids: CASSPGSGGTYEQYF.

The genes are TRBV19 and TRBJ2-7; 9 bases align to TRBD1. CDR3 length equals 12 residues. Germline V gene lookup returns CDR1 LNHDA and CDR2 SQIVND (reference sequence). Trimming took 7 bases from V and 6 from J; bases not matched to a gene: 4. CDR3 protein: CASKSQGAEQYF. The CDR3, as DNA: TGTGCCAGTAAATCACAGGGGGCCGAGCAGTACTTC.

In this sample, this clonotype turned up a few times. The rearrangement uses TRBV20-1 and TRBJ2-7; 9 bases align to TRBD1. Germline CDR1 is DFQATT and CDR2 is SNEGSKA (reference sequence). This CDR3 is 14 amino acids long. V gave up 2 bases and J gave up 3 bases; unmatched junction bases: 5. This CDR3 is CSARKDRGNYEQYF. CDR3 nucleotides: TGCAGTGCTAGAAAGGACAGGGGCAACTACGAGCAGTACTTC.

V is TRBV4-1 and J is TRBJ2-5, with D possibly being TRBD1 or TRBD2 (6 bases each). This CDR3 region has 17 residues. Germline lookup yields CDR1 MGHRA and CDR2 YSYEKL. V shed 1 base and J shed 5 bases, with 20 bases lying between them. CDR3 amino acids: CASSQVAQGRRGETQYF. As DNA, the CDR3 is TGCGCCAGCAGCCAAGTCGCGCAGGGGAGGAGAGGGGAGACCCAGTACTTC.

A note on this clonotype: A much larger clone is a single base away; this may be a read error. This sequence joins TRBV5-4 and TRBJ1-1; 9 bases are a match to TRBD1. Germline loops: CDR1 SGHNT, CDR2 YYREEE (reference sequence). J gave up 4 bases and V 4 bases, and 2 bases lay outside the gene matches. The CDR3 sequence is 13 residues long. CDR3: CASSRDRATEAFF. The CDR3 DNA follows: TGTGCCAGCAGCCGGGACAGGGCCACTGAAGCTTTCTTT.

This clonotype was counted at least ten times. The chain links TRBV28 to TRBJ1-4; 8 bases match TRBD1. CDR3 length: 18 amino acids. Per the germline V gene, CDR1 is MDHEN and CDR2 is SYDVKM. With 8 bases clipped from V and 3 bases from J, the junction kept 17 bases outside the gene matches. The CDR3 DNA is TGTGCCAGCGCTACCGACCCGACAGGGGAGGTTGCTAATGAAAAACTGTTTTTT. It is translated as CASATDPTGEVANEKLFF.

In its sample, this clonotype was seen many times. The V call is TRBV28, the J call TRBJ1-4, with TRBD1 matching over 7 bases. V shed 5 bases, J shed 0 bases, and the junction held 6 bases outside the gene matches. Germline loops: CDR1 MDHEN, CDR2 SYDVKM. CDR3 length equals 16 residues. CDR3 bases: TGTGCCAGCAGTCTCACAGGGGCACCAACTAATGAAAAACTGTTTTTT. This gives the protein CASSLTGAPTNEKLFF. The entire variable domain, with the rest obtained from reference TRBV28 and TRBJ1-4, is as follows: DVKVTQSSRYLVKRTGEKVFLECVQDMDHENMFWYRQDPGLGLRLIYFSYDVKMKEKGDIPEGYSVSREKKERFSLILESASTNQTSMYLCASSLTGAPTNEKLFFGSGTQLSVL.

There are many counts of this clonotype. The CDR3 loop is CSVEEDEGAGTEAFF. Written as DNA, the CDR3 is TGCAGCGTTGAGGAGGACGAGGGGGCGGGCACTGAAGCTTTCTTT. V usage is TRBV29-1 and J usage is TRBJ1-1; 7 nucleotides agree with TRBD1. After removal of 3 bases from V and 4 bases from J, the junction contained 11 bases not matched to a gene. There are 15 residues in the CDR3. Germline lookup yields CDR1 SQVTM and CDR2 ANQGSEA.

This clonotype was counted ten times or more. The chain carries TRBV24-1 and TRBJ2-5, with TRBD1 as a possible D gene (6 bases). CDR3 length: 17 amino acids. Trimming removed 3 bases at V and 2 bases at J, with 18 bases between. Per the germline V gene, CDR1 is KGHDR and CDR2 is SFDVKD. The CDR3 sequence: CATSDRTGTPFQETQYF. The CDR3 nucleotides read TGTGCCACCAGTGATCGGACTGGGACACCTTTTCAAGAGACCCAGTACTTC.

DNA for the CDR3: TGTGCCAGCAGTTTAACCAGGGGACACACAGATACGCAGTATTTT. It is translated as CASSLTRGHTDTQYF. V usage is TRBV27 and J usage is TRBJ2-3; D may be TRBD1 (6 bases). From germline, CDR1 is MNHEY and CDR2 SMNVEV (reference sequence). This CDR3 spans 15 amino acids. Between the trimmed V and J ends, which lost 2 bases and 2 bases, there was a span of 11 bases.

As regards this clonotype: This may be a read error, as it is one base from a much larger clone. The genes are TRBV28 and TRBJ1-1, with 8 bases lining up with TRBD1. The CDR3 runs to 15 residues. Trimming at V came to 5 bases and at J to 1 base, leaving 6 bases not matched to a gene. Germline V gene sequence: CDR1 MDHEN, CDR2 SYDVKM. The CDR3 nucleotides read TGTGCCAGCAGTGGCCAGGGGGCCCCGAACACTGAAGCTTTCTTT. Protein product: CASSGQGAPNTEAFF.

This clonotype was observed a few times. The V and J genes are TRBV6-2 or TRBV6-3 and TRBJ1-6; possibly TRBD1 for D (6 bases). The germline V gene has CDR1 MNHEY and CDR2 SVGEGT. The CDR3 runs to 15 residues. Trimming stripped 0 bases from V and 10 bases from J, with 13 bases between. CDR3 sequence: CASSYSGTLGSPLHF. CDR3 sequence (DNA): TGTGCCAGCAGTTACTCCGGGACATTGGGATCACCCCTCCACTTT.

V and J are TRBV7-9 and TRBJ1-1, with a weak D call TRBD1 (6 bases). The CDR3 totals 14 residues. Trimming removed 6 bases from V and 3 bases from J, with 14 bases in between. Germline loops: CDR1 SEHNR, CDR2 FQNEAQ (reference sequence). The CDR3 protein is CASRDAGGYTEAFF. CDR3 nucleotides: TGTGCCAGCAGGGATGCTGGGGGCTACACTGAAGCTTTCTTT. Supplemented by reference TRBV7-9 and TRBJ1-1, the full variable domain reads DTGVSQNPRHKITKRGQNVTFRCDPISEHNRLYWYRQTLGQGPEFLTYFQNEAQLEKSRLLSDRFSAERPKGSFSTLEIQRTEQGDSAMYLCASRDAGGYTEAFFGQGTRLTVV.

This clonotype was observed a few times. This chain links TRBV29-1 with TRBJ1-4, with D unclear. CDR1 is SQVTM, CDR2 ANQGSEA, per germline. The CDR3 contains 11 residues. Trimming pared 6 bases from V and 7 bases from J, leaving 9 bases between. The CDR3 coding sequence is TGCAGCGTCCCCTACGGTGAAAAACTGTTTTTT. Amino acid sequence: CSVPYGEKLFF. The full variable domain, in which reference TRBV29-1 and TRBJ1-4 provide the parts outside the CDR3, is SAVISQKPSRDICQRGTSLTIQCQVDSQVTMMFWYRQQPGQSLTLIATANQGSEATYESGFVIDKFPISRPNLTFSTLTVSNMSPEDSSIYLCSVPYGEKLFFGSGTQLSVL.

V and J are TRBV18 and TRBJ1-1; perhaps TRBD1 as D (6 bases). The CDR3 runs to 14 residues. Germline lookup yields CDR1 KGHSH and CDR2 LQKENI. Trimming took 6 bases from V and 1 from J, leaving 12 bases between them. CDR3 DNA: TGTGCCAGCTCCGACAGCAGGGGGAACACTGAAGCTTTCTTT. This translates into CASSDSRGNTEAFF.

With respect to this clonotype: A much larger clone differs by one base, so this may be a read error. The chain's CDR3 is CVSSTQDLQETQYF. CDR3 coding DNA: TGTGTCAGCAGCACCCAGGACCTCCAAGAGACCCAGTACTTC. This rearrangement joins TRBV11-2 to TRBJ2-5, with D unclear. The CDR3 is 14 residues long. Per the germline V gene, CDR1 is SGHAT and CDR2 is FQNNGV.